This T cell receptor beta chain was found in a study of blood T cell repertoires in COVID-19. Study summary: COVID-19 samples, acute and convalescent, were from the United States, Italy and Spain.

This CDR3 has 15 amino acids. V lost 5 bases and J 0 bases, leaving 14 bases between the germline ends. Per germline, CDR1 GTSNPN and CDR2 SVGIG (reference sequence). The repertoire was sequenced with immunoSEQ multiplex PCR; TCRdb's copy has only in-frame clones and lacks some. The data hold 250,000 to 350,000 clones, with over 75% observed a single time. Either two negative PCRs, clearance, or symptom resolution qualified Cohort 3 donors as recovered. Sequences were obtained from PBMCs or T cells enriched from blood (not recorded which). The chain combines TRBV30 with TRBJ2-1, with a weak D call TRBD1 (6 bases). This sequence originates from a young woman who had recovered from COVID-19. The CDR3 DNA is TGTGCCTGGGCGGACAGACTAAGCTCCTACAATGAGCAGTTCTTC. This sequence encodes CAWADRLSSYNEQFF.